This T cell receptor beta chain was documented in a study of OX40 agonist ivuxolimab in advanced cancers. Describing the broader study: Ivuxolimab was an agonistic, fully human IgG2 monoclonal antibody directed against OX40 (CD134), a costimulatory receptor. Intravenous ivuxolimab was administered to patients every 2 weeks at six dose levels: 0.01, 0.1, 0.3, 1.5, 3 and 10 mg/kg. Among the 52 dose-escalation patients, about 19 had hepatocellular carcinoma, some 15 melanoma, 9 renal cell carcinoma and 9 head and neck cancer. In the dose-escalation cohort, 82.7% of patients were male, and the mean age was approximately 64 years, with a range of roughly 20 to 85. Prior anti-PD-1, anti-PD-L1 or anti-CTLA-4 therapy was permitted, and checkpoint inhibitors had been received by 40% to 50% of dose-escalation patients. Partial responses occurred in three dose-escalation patients: two with cutaneous melanoma and one with hepatocellular carcinoma. The purpose of peripheral TCRbeta sequencing was to test whether ivuxolimab changed TCR sequence diversity and led to clonal T-cell expansion. The paper describes the monotherapy dose-escalation part (N of about 52 patients) of the phase I trial of ivuxolimab. What the study reported, not specific to this receptor: Low levels of normalized T-cell clonal expansion were also shown by some nonresponding patients. The antigen specificity of the clonally expanded peripheral T cells was not determined. At doses of 0.1 to 3.0 mg/kg, clonal expansion of both CD4+ and CD8+ T cells in blood was seen between baseline and week 6. In the 0.1-3.0 mg/kg groups, partial responders were among the patients with the lowest normalized peripheral clonal expansion, particularly in CD8+ T cells. After ivuxolimab, more expanded clones were found on average in CD8+ T cells than in CD4+ T cells.

Patients with autoimmune disease history or receiving systemic immunosuppression were excluded from the trial. Peripheral blood for TCR sequencing was collected from all dose cohorts at baseline, on cycle 4 day 1, and on cycle 7 day 1. Samples came from an open-label, multicenter, first-in-human phase I dose-escalation trial of ivuxolimab. Adults with locally advanced or metastatic melanoma, renal cell, hepatocellular, or head and neck squamous cell carcinoma were enrolled in the trial. CD4+ and CD8+ T cells were sorted separately from peripheral blood before TCR sequencing. Measured from the cysteine to the phenylalanine, the CDR3 is 14 residues long. Here the CDR3 DNA is all that survives: 42 bases in frame from base 1. At the junction V is shortened by 5 bases and J by 7 bases; bases outside the gene matches: 6. Taken from the germline V gene, the CDR1 and CDR2 loops are SGHNT and YENEEA. To sequence the TCRbeta CDR3 region, genomic DNA was isolated from the sorted cells. The immunoSEQ Assay was used to sequence the TCRbeta CDR3 regions. TCRdb's version of the immuneACCESS table is confined to in-frame rearrangements and falls short of the full clone set. An unresolved V gene accounts for under half of the shortfall where checked; the remainder is of unknown origin. The table for this sample lists about 44,000 clones; approximately 80% of them were counted only once. In total, the top ten clones hold 10% of the sample.

This clone was found a few times. What this receptor recognizes is not known. No per-base quality is available; no much larger clone lies one base away. The V and J genes are TRBV11-3 and TRBJ2-1, with 9 bases aligning to TRBD2. The clonotype comes from an adult with an advanced solid tumor such as melanoma, head and neck, liver or kidney cancer. Sample: CD4+ or CD8+ T cells sorted from blood, taken in a trial of the OX40 agonist ivuxolimab. The CDR3 has the sequence CASSLPGLANEQFF. The sequence in DNA is TGTGCCAGCAGCCTTCCGGGACTAGCAAATGAGCAGTTCTTC.